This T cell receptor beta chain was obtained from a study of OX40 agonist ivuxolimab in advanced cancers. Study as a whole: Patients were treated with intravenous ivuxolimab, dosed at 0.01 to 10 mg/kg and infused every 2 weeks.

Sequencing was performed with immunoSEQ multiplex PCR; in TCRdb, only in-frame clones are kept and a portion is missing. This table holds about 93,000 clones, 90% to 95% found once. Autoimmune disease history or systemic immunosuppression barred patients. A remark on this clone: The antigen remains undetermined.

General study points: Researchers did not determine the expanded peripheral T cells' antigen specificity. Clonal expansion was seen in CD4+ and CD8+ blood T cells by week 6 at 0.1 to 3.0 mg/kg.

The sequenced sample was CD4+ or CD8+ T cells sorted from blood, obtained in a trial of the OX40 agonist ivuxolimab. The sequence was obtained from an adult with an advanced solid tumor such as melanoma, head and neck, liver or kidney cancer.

The CDR3 spells CASSSGQISGNTIYF. The CDR3 nucleotides read TGTGCCAGCTCATCTGGGCAGATCTCTGGAAACACCATATATTTT. V usage is TRBV18 and J usage is TRBJ1-3; D call uncertain. Germline CDR1 KGHSH, CDR2 LQKENI. Trimming stripped 5 bases from V and 0 bases from J, with 11 bases between. The length of the CDR3 is 15 residues.